This TCR beta chain was documented in a study of monozygotic twins with inflammatory bowel disease. The CDR3 spans 12 residues. CDR1 is SGHRS, CDR2 YFSETQ, per germline. Following a re-call of the 5' RACE reads, TCRdb has one entry per CDR3 protein and lacks DNA. Listed are around 210,000 distinct CDR3 sequences; 7.5% to 9.5% falls within the top ten. The sequenced sample consisted of blood. This receptor was taken from a human donor with ulcerative colitis or Crohn's disease, or a healthy co-twin of an affected twin (not recorded which). The chain is built from TRBV5-1 and TRBJ2-7. The CDR3 sequence: CASSDLSYEQYF.